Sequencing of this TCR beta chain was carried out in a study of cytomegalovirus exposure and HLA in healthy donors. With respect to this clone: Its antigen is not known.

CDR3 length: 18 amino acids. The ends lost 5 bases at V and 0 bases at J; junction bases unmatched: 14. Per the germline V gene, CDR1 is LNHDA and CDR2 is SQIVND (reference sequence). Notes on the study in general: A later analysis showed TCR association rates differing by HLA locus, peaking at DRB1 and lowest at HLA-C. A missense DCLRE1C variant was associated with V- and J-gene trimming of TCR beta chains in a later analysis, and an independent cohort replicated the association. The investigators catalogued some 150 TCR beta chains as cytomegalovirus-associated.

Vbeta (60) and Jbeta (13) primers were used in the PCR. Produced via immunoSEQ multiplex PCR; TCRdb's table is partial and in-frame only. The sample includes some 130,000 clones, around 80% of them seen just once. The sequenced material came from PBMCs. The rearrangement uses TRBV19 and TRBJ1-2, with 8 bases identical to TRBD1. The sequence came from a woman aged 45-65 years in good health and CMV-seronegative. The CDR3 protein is CASSLPRTGSTSNYGYTF. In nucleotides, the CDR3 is TGTGCCAGTAGTTTACCTCGGACAGGGTCTACCTCTAACTATGGCTACACCTTC.